This TCR beta chain was retrieved from a study of blood T cells in healthy people across ages. Details on this clonotype: No antigen is known for it.

Primed by a sample-barcoded 5' primer and a J-beta primer mix, a second PCR proceeded for about 6 to 11 cycles. TCRdb itself ran the 5' RACE reads through MiXCR, one entry per CDR3 protein. The table has hundreds of thousands of distinct CDR3 sequences, around 50% seen once. Unmatched junction bases numbered 6, after V lost 10 bases and J lost 7 bases. This CDR3 has 12 residues. Per the germline V gene, CDR1 is ENHRY and CDR2 is SYGVKD. Regarding the study as a whole: The authors considered diversity estimates from one million T cells to be underestimates. Unknown CMV status may confound age-related changes in expanded clones. Measured against age, TCR beta diversity per million T cells decreased in a roughly linear manner.

This clonotype originated in a man in his forties in good health. The specimen was blood. The chain couples TRBV10-3 to TRBJ2-2, with 7 bases lining up with TRBD2. CDR3 region: CATNGLGGELFF. In DNA, the CDR3 is TGTGCCACGAACGGACTAGGCGGGGAGCTGTTTTTT.